These 31 T cell receptor beta chains were sequenced from one sample in a study of blood T cells in healthy people across ages. A J-beta primer mix and a sample-barcoded 5' primer were used in a second PCR of roughly 6 to 11 cycles. MiXCR, run by TCRdb on the 5' RACE reads, gives a single entry per CDR3 protein. The sample carries 800,000 to 900,000 distinct CDR3 sequences, around two thirds recorded once. The source material was blood. These receptors all come from a man in his thirties or forties in good health.

This clonotype was counted between two and nine times. The chain combines TRBV12-3 or TRBV12-4 with TRBJ2-3, with TRBD2 matching 12 bases. The CDR3 has 18 amino acids. After removal of 7 bases from V and 4 bases from J, the junction contained 15 bases not matched to a gene. The CDR3 spells CASTPWALAGGWSDTQYF. Written as DNA, the CDR3 is TGTGCCAGCACCCCCTGGGCGCTAGCGGGAGGGTGGTCAGATACGCAGTATTTT.

The chain's CDR3 is CASSQAKRRLAKNIQYF. CDR3 bases: TGTGCCAGCAGCCAAGCTAAGCGGCGACTAGCCAAAAACATTCAGTACTTC. This chain connects TRBV4-2 to TRBJ2-7; TRBD2 is a possible D gene (5 bases). TRBJ2-4 matches the DNA end more closely, so the J call is doubtful. The V gene's germline CDR1 is LGHNA and CDR2 YNFKEQ. The CDR3 extends over 17 amino acids.

This sequence joins TRBV21-1 and TRBJ1-5; TRBD1, as called in the table, went unchecked against the DNA. TRBV21-1 is noted as a pseudogene. This CDR3 region has 15 residues. The DNA for the CDR3 is TGTGCCAGCAGCGCGACAGGGGTTCGGAATCAGCCCCAGCATTTT. It yields the protein CASSATGVRNQPQHF.

This chain uses TRBV20-1 with TRBJ1-5, with 8 positions matching TRBD1. Germline V gene lookup returns CDR1 DFQATT and CDR2 SNEGSKA (reference sequence). Trimming cost V 5 bases and J 2 bases; bases outside gene matches: 8. The CDR3 loop spans 15 amino acids. The CDR3 spells CSADGQGLGNQPQHF. The CDR3 DNA follows: TGCAGTGCTGACGGACAGGGATTGGGCAATCAGCCCCAGCATTTT.

This clonotype was detected only a few times. V is TRBV14 and J is TRBJ2-3, with D tentatively TRBD1 (7 bases). This CDR3 has 14 amino acids. The ends were cut back, 0 bases at V and 14 bases at J, with 18 bases in the middle. In germline, CDR1 is SGHDN, CDR2 FVKESK. The CDR3 DNA reads TGTGCCAGCAGCCAAGACCCTATGAGGGGGGACAGGTATTTT. Translating it yields CASSQDPMRGDRYF. The variable domain in full, completed from reference TRBV14 and TRBJ2-3, reads EAGVTQFPSHSVIEKGQTVTLRCDPISGHDNLYWYRRVMGKEIKFLLHFVKESKQDESGMPNNRFLAERTGGTYSTLKVQPAELEDSGVYFCASSQDPMRGDRYFGPGTRLTVL.

The J gene is TRBJ2-2, the V gene TRBV5-1; D is possibly TRBD2 (5 bases). V gave up 0 bases and J gave up 1 base, with 10 bases separating them. The CDR3 length is 16 residues. Germline V gives CDR1 SGHRS, CDR2 YFSETQ. The CDR3 bases are TGCGCCAGCAGCTTGGCCATGCGGGTGAACACCGGGGAGCTGTTTTTT. As protein: CASSLAMRVNTGELFF.

The chain is built from TRBV6-6 and TRBJ2-1; D remains unclear. Germline CDR1 and CDR2: MNHNY and SVGAGI (reference sequence). V shed 8 bases and J shed 4 bases, with 15 bases lying between them. This CDR3 comprises 14 residues. The CDR3 DNA reads TGTGCCAGCGGCTCCAGAGTGCAATACAATGAGCAGTTCTTC. As protein: CASGSRVQYNEQFF.

There are a few counts of this clonotype. The V and J genes are TRBV7-2 and TRBJ2-5; a weak D match, TRBD1 (6 bases). Deletions cut 2 bases from V and 1 base from J, with 11 bases between. This CDR3 is built from 15 residues. Germline V gene data show CDR1 as SGHTA and CDR2 as FQGNSA. The CDR3 protein is CASSLQGRVQETQYF. Written as DNA, the CDR3 is TGTGCCAGCAGCTTACAGGGGCGAGTCCAAGAGACCCAGTACTTC.

V and J are TRBV24-1 and TRBJ1-5, with D hard to call. This CDR3 is 12 amino acids long. Between the trimmed V and J ends, which lost 5 bases and 3 bases, there was a span of 4 bases. Germline CDR1 and CDR2: KGHDR and SFDVKD. The CDR3, as DNA: TGTGCCACCAGTGGCCCCAATCAGCCCCAGCATTTT. Translated: CATSGPNQPQHF.

This rearrangement joins TRBV9 to TRBJ2-6, with D perhaps given as TRBD1 or TRBD2 (5 bases each). Germline V gene sequence: CDR1 SGDLS, CDR2 YYNGEE. The germline V and J ends were trimmed by 3 bases and 4 bases, with 20 bases remaining between them. There are 18 residues in the CDR3. CDR3 sequence: CASSEGSRGGAGANVLTF. The CDR3 nucleotides are TGTGCCAGCAGCGAGGGGAGTCGTGGGGGAGCCGGGGCCAACGTCCTGACTTTC. The whole variable domain, remainder taken from reference TRBV9 and TRBJ2-6, is DSGVTQTPKHLITATGQRVTLRCSPRSGDLSVYWYQQSLDQGLQFLIQYYNGEERAKGNILERFSAQQFPDLHSELNLSSLELGDSALYFCASSEGSRGGAGANVLTFGAGSRLTVL.

This chain connects TRBV9 to TRBJ2-2, with 7 bases identical to TRBD1. The CDR3 has 15 residues. Germline CDR1 is SGDLS and CDR2 is YYNGEE. V shed 3 bases and J 0 bases; nucleotides not matched to a gene: 2. The CDR3 coding sequence is TGTGCCAGCAGCGAAACAGGGGCGAACACCGGGGAGCTGTTTTTT. This codes for CASSETGANTGELFF.

The chain has TRBV4-3 and TRBJ2-5; 13 nucleotides line up with TRBD2. The CDR3 loop spans 16 amino acids. V was clipped by 3 bases and J by 4 bases; unmatched bases: 5. Germline CDR1 reads LGHNA; CDR2 reads YSLEER. In DNA form, the CDR3 reads TGCGCCAGCAGCCAGCACGGACTAGCGGGGGTAGAGACCCAGTACTTC. This translates into CASSQHGLAGVETQYF.

This clonotype was found a few times. The chain carries TRBV12-3 or TRBV12-4 and TRBJ2-7; 12 bases map to TRBD1. CDR3 length equals 15 residues. After removal of 2 bases from V and 7 bases from J, the junction contained 6 bases not matched to a gene. The CDR3 protein is CASSLKGQGAWEQYF. CDR3 sequence (DNA): TGTGCCAGCAGTTTAAAGGGACAGGGGGCGTGGGAGCAGTACTTC.

The chain has TRBV5-1 and TRBJ2-5; possible D gene TRBD2, 7 bases. Judging by the DNA end, TRBJ2-7 fits better; the J call may be wrong. The CDR3 consists of 14 residues. Per the germline V gene, CDR1 is SGHRS and CDR2 is YFSETQ. The CDR3 DNA follows: TGCGCCAGCAGCTTGCGGGGGGACACTTACGAGCAGTACTTC. Amino acids: CASSLRGDTYEQYF.

This clonotype was counted once. The chain joins TRBV7-8 to TRBJ2-1; 7 nucleotides match TRBD1. In germline, CDR1 is SGHVS, CDR2 FQNEAQ. Unmatched junction bases numbered 8, after V lost 5 bases and J lost 4 bases. There are 15 residues in the CDR3. CDR3 bases: TGTGCCAGCAGCATCCCGGGACAGCCTTACAATGAGCAGTTCTTC. It encodes CASSIPGQPYNEQFF.

This chain connects TRBV9 to TRBJ2-3; TRBD2 matches 7 bases. The CDR3 covers 14 residues. CDR1 is SGDLS and CDR2 is YYNGEE in the germline V gene. J lost 4 bases, V lost 2 bases, and 4 bases had no gene match. The CDR3 loop is CASSVAGVADTQYF. Written as DNA, the CDR3 is TGTGCCAGCAGCGTGGCGGGGGTGGCAGATACGCAGTATTTT.

The chain couples TRBV20-1 to TRBJ1-3; a weak D match, TRBD1 (6 bases). This CDR3 is built from 15 residues. The germline CDR1 and CDR2 sequences are DFQATT and SNEGSKA (reference sequence). Deletions cut 1 base from V and 3 bases from J, with 13 bases between. This chain's CDR3 is CSARGFRGRGNTIYF. The CDR3 DNA reads TGCAGTGCTAGAGGCTTCAGGGGTCGTGGAAACACCATATATTTT.

The genes are TRBV5-1 and TRBJ2-2; the D call may be TRBD1 or TRBD2 (6 bases each). The CDR3 runs to 15 residues. Germline V lookup: CDR1 SGHRS, CDR2 YFSETQ. Trimming left V 4 bases short and J 1 base short, with 11 bases between. CDR3 sequence: CASSPGGQNTGELFF. The CDR3 coding sequence is TGCGCCAGCAGCCCCGGGGGACAGAACACCGGGGAGCTGTTTTTT.

The genes are TRBV4-2 and TRBJ2-2, with 11 bases that match TRBD1. This CDR3 spans 16 amino acids. CDR1 LGHNA and CDR2 YNFKEQ come from the germline V gene. The J segment lost 6 bases and the V segment lost 5 bases, leaving 8 bases of the junction unmatched. The CDR3 is CASSSWTGGNSGELFF. In DNA, the CDR3 is TGTGCCAGCAGCTCGTGGACAGGGGGCAATTCCGGGGAGCTGTTTTTT.

This clonotype has only a few counts. The chain is built from TRBV10-3 and TRBJ2-5; the D is unclear. V was trimmed by 11 bases and J by 0 bases, leaving 10 bases between them. The length of the CDR3 is 12 residues. The germline V gene encodes CDR1 ENHRY and CDR2 SYGVKD. The CDR3 nucleotides read TGTGCCGCTGCACAGTACCAAGAGACCCAGTACTTC. Residues: CAAAQYQETQYF.

Points on this clonotype: An end of the junction differs from the germline gene, which may be a read error. The genes are TRBV28 and TRBJ2-5, with 10 bases matching TRBD2. The CDR3 has 16 residues. Germline V gene sequence: CDR1 MDHEN, CDR2 SYDVKM. CDR3 DNA: TGTGCCAGCAGTTTTTCCCAGCGGGGGGGTTTAGAGGCCCAGTACTTC. It codes for CASSFSQRGGLEAQYF.

The V gene is TRBV29-1, the J gene TRBJ2-3; D could derive from TRBD1 or TRBD2 (5 bases each). Germline V CDR1 and CDR2: SQVTM, ANQGSEA. CDR3 length: 16 amino acids. V shed 8 bases and J shed 0 bases, with 21 bases lying between them. The CDR3 region is CSLGGPEDSSTDTQYF. The CDR3, as DNA: TGCAGCCTTGGGGGACCGGAGGATTCTAGCACAGATACGCAGTATTTT.

The sample holds one count of this clonotype. The CDR3 DNA reads as TGTGCCAGCAGCTTAAGGCAGAGTGGCTACGAGCAGTACTTC. It codes for CASSLRQSGYEQYF. V gene TRBV11-2 combines with J gene TRBJ2-4; the D is unclear. The J call is in doubt because the DNA end fits TRBJ2-7 better. Germline lookup yields CDR1 SGHAT and CDR2 FQNNGV. The length of the CDR3 is 14 residues.

The chain carries TRBV7-9 and TRBJ1-2; 9 bases are shared with TRBD1. This CDR3 has 17 amino acids. The germline V gene has CDR1 SEHNR and CDR2 FQNEAQ (reference sequence). V lost 4 bases and J lost 4; bases outside the gene matches: 13. CDR3 bases: TGTGCCAGCAGCTCGGACAGGGGCCTCTTCTCCTTCTATGGCTACACCTTC. Translated, it gives CASSSDRGLFSFYGYTF.

J is TRBJ1-6 and V is TRBV7-2, with no clear D. V dropped 1 base and J dropped 8 bases, with 12 bases sitting between them. CDR3 length: 15 amino acids. Germline V gene data show CDR1 as SGHTA and CDR2 as FQGNSA. In DNA, the CDR3 is TGTGCCAGCAGCTTAGATGCAACAGCCGATTCACCCCTCCACTTT. This encodes CASSLDATADSPLHF.

This clonotype was detected a few times. CDR3 DNA: TGCGCCAGCTCGATGCTCCTAGCGAGCTCCTACAATGAGCAGTTCTTC. Translating it yields CASSMLLASSYNEQFF. The gene calls are TRBV4-3 and TRBJ2-1, with a weak D call TRBD2 (6 bases). V lost 8 bases to trimming and J lost 0 bases, with 17 bases between them. CDR1 is LGHNA, CDR2 YSLEER, per germline. This CDR3 region has 16 residues.

This clonotype was seen a handful of times. V is TRBV7-9 and J is TRBJ2-3; weak D call: TRBD2 (6 bases). Trimming removed 4 bases from V and 2 bases from J, with 19 bases in between. CDR1 is SEHNR, CDR2 FQNEAQ, per germline (reference sequence). This CDR3 has 17 residues. CDR3 sequence reads: CASSSNPGLALTDTQYF. In DNA form, the CDR3 reads TGTGCCAGCAGCTCAAATCCGGGACTCGCCCTCACAGATACGCAGTATTTT.

The chain has TRBV24-1 and TRBJ2-2; TRBD1 is a possible D gene (6 bases). The CDR3 consists of 18 residues. V was shortened by 3 bases and J by 4 bases, with 20 bases between the two germline ends. Germline values: CDR1 KGHDR, CDR2 SFDVKD. The CDR3 loop is CATSDRDRLGVGTGELFF. As DNA, the CDR3 is TGTGCCACCAGTGATCGCGACAGGTTGGGGGTCGGCACCGGGGAGCTGTTTTTT.

A single count supports this clonotype. V gene TRBV7-2 combines with J gene TRBJ2-1, with D possibly matching TRBD1 (5 bases). The germline gives CDR1 SGHTA, CDR2 FQGNSA. V was cut by 3 bases and J by 4 bases, with 13 bases left in between. The CDR3 runs 15 residues. CDR3 loop: CASSFLTQGYNEQFF. In nucleotides, the CDR3 is TGTGCCAGCAGCTTCCTTACCCAGGGATACAATGAGCAGTTCTTC.

J is TRBJ2-7 and V is TRBV4-1; D perhaps matches TRBD1 (5 bases). The last part of the DNA fits TRBJ2-5 better; the J call may be wrong. This CDR3 comprises 15 residues. Germline V gene data show CDR1 as MGHRA and CDR2 as YSYEKL. The CDR3 here is CASSQFEQVVETQYF. The CDR3 DNA sequence: TGCGCCAGCAGCCAATTCGAACAGGTCGTAGAGACCCAGTACTTC.

Notes on this clonotype: An end of the junction does not agree with germline; a read error may underlie this. The genes are TRBV12-3 or TRBV12-4 and TRBJ2-5; tentatively, D is TRBD1 (5 bases). The assigned J gene may be wrong: the sequence end matches TRBJ2-7 better. The CDR3 sequence is 11 residues long. CDR3 amino acids: CTSSPGFEQYF. The CDR3 region has the DNA TGTACCAGCAGTCCAGGGTTCGAGCAGTACTTC.